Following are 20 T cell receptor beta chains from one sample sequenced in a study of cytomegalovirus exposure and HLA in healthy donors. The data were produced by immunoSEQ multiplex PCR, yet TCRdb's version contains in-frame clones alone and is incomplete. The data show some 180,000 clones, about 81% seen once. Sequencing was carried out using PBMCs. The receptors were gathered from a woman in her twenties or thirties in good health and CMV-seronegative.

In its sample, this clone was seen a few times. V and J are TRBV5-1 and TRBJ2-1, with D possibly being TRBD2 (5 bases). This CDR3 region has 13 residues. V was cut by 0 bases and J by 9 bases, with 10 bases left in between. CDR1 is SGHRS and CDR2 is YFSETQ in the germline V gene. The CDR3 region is CASSLDSSLEQFF. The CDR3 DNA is TGCGCCAGCAGCTTGGACTCTAGCCTTGAGCAGTTCTTC.

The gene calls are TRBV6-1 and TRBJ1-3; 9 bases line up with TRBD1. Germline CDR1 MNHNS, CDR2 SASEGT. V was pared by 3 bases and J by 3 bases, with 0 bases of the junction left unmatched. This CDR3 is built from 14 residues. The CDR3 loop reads CASSEGQGGNTIYF. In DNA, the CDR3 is TGTGCCAGCAGTGAGGGACAGGGTGGAAACACCATATATTTT.

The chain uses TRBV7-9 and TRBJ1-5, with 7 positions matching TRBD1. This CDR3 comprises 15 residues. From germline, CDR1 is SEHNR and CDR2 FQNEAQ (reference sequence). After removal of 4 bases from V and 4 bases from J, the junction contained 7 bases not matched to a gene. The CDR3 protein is CASSSGTADNQPQHF. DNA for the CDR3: TGTGCCAGCAGCTCCGGGACAGCGGATAATCAGCCCCAGCATTTT.

The CDR3 DNA reads TGTGCCAGCAGTGACTGGGACACCAACTATGGCTACACCTTC. Amino acids: CASSDWDTNYGYTF. This sequence joins TRBV2 and TRBJ1-2, with D possibly matching TRBD1 (6 bases). This CDR3 comprises 14 residues. From germline, CDR1 is SNHLY and CDR2 FYNNEI. V was clipped by 3 bases and J by 2 bases, with 10 bases between them. The variable domain in full, with the rest retrieved from reference TRBV2 and TRBJ1-2, is EPEVTQTPSHQVTQMGQEVILRCVPISNHLYFYWYRQILGQKVEFLVSFYNNEISEKSEIFDDQFSVERPDGSNFTLKIRSTKLEDSAMYFCASSDWDTNYGYTFGSGTRLTVV.

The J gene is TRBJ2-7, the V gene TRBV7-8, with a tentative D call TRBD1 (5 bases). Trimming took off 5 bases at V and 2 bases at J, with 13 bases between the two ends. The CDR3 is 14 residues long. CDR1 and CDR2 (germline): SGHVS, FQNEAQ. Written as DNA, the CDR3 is TGTGCCAGCAGCCGATCGACAGAGCCCTACGAGCAGTACTTC. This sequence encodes CASSRSTEPYEQYF.

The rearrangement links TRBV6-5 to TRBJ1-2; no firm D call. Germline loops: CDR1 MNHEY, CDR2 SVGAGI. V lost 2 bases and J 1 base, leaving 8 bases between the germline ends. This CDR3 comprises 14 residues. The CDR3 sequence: CASSYGQDNYGYTF. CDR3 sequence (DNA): TGTGCCAGCAGTTACGGCCAAGATAACTATGGCTACACCTTC.

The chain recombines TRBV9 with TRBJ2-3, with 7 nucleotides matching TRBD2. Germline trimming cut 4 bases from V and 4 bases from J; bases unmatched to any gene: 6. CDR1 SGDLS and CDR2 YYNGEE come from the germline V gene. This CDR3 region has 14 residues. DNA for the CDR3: TGTGCCAGCAGCCTGACTAGCAGCGCAGATACGCAGTATTTT. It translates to CASSLTSSADTQYF.

This CDR3 reads CASSYIGQGATDTQYF. The CDR3 DNA is TGTGCCAGCAGCTACATTGGACAGGGGGCAACAGATACGCAGTATTTT. The chain employs TRBV27 and TRBJ2-3, with TRBD1 identical over 11 bases. Germline CDR1 is MNHEY and CDR2 is SMNVEV (reference sequence). The CDR3 has 16 residues. V was clipped by 6 bases and J by 3 bases; unmatched bases: 8.

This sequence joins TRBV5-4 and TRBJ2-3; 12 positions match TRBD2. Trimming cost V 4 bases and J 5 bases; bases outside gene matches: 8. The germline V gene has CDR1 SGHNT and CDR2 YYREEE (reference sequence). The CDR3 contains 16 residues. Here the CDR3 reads CASSPLAGGPRDTQYF. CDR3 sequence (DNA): TGTGCCAGCAGCCCGCTAGCGGGAGGGCCCAGAGATACGCAGTATTTT.

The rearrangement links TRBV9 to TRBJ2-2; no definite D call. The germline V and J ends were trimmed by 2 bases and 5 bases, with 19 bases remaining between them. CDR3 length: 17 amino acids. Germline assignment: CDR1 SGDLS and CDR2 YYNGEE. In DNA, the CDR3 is TGTGCCAGCAGCGTCGGAGACCGCCTGGTGGGTACCGGGGAGCTGTTTTTT. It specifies CASSVGDRLVGTGELFF.

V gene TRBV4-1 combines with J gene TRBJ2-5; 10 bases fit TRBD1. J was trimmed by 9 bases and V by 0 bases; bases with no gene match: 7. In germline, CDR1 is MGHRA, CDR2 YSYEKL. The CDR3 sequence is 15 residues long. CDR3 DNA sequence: TGCGCCAGCAGCCAAGATAGGGGACAGGGGTTCGCCCAGTACTTC. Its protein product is CASSQDRGQGFAQYF.

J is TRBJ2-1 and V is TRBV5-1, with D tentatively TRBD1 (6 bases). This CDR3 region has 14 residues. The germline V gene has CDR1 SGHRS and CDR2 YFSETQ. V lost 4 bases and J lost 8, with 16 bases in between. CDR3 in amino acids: CASSRGGTNDEQFF. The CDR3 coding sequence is TGCGCCAGCAGCCGAGGGGGTACTAACGATGAGCAGTTCTTC. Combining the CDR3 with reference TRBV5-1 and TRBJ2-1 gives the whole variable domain KAGVTQTPRYLIKTRGQQVTLSCSPISGHRSVSWYQQTPGQGLQFLFEYFSETQRNKGNFPGRFSGRQFSNSRSEMNVSTLELGDSALYLCASSRGGTNDEQFFGPGTRLTVL.

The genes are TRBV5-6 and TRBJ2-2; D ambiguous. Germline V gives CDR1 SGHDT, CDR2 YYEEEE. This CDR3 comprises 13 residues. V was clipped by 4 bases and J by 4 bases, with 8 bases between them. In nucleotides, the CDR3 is TGTGCCAGCAGCCCCGGCGGCACCGGGGAGCTGTTTTTT. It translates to CASSPGGTGELFF.

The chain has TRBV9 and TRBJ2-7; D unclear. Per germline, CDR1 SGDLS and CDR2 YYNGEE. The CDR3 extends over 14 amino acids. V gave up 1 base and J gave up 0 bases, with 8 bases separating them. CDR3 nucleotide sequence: TGTGCCAGCAGCGTAATGCGAAGCTCCTACGAGCAGTACTTC. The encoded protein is CASSVMRSSYEQYF.

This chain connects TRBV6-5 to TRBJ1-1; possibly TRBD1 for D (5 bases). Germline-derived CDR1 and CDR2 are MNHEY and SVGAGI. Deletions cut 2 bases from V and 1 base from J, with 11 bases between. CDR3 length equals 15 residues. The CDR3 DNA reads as TGTGCCAGCAGTTACCCCGGACACCGGAACACTGAAGCTTTCTTT. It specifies CASSYPGHRNTEAFF.

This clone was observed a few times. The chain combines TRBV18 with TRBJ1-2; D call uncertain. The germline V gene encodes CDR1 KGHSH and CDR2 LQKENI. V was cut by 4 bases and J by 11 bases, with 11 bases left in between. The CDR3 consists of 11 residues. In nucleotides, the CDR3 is TGTGCCAGCTCACGTGAGGGTGTTTACACCTTC. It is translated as CASSREGVYTF.

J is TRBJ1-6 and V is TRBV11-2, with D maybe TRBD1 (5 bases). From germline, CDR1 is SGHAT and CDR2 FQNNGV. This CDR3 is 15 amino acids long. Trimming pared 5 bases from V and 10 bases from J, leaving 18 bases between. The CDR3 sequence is CASSLSDTGVSPLHF. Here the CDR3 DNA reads TGTGCCAGCAGCCTTTCGGACACCGGCGTATCACCCCTCCACTTT.

The CDR3 sequence is CASSQGSTVYNEQFF. The CDR3 nucleotides are TGCGCCAGCAGCCAAGGGTCTACTGTCTACAATGAGCAGTTCTTC. V is TRBV4-1 and J is TRBJ2-1; no definite D call. The germline V and J ends were trimmed by 1 base and 3 bases, with 10 bases remaining between them. The germline CDR1 and CDR2 sequences are MGHRA and YSYEKL. This CDR3 contains 15 residues.

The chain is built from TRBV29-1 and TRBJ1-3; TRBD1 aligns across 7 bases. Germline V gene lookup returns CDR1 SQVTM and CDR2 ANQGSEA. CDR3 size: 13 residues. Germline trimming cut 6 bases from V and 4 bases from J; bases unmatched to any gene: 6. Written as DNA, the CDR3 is TGCAGCGTCTACAGGGGCCCCGGAAACACCATATATTTT. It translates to CSVYRGPGNTIYF. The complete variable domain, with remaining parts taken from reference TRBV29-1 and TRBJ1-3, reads SAVISQKPSRDICQRGTSLTIQCQVDSQVTMMFWYRQQPGQSLTLIATANQGSEATYESGFVIDKFPISRPNLTFSTLTVSNMSPEDSSIYLCSVYRGPGNTIYFGEGSWLTVV.

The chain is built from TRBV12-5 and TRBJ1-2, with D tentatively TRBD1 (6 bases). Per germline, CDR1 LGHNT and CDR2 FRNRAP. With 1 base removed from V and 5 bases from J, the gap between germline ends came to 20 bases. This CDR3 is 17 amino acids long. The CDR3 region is CASGLEGSPGHLYGYTF. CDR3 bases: TGTGCTAGTGGTTTGGAGGGGAGTCCGGGACACCTATATGGCTACACCTTC. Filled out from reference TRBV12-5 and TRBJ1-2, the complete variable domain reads DARVTQTPRHKVTEMGQEVTMRCQPILGHNTVFWYRQTMMQGLELLAYFRNRAPLDDSGMPKDRFSAEMPDATLATLKIQPSEPRDSAVYFCASGLEGSPGHLYGYTFGSGTRLTVV.